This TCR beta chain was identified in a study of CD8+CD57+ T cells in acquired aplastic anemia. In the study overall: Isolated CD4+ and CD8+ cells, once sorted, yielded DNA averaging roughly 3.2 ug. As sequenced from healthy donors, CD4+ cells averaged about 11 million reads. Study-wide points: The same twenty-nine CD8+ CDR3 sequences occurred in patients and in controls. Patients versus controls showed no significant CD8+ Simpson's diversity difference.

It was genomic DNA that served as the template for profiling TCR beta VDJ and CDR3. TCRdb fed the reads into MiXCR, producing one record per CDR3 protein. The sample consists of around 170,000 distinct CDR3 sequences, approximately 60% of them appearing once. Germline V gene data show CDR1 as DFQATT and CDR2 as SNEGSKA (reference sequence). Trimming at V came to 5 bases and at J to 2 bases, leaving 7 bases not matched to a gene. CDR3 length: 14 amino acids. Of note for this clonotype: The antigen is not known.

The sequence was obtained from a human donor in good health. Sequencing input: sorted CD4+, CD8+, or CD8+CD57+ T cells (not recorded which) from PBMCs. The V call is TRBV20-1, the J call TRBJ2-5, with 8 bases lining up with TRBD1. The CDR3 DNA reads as TGCAGTGCTCTGACAGGGGATACGCAAGAGACCCAGTACTTC. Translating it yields CSALTGDTQETQYF.